The 5 T cell receptor beta chains below were found in one sample sequenced in a study of cytomegalovirus exposure and HLA in healthy donors. Sequenced by immunoSEQ multiplex PCR; TCRdb stores in-frame clones only, minus some. The table has about 110,000 clones, around nine tenths seen once. The sequencing input was PBMCs. The receptors stem from a woman aged 18-35 years in good health and CMV-seronegative.

This chain joins TRBV4-2 and TRBJ1-2, with D hard to call. Trimming cost V 4 bases and J 3 bases, with 15 bases left between them. CDR1 and CDR2 from the germline V gene are LGHNA and YNFKEQ. This CDR3 comprises 15 residues. CDR3 region: CASSPSRGEDYGYTF. As DNA, the CDR3 is TGTGCCAGCAGCCCGTCCCGGGGAGAGGACTATGGCTACACCTTC.

The V gene is TRBV2, the J gene TRBJ1-4; 9 nucleotides match TRBD1. Germline CDR1 SNHLY, CDR2 FYNNEI. The V gene end was trimmed by 10 bases and the J gene end by 7 bases; junction bases not matched to a gene: 7. The CDR3 length is 13 residues. The CDR3 DNA reads as TGTGCCAACCAAGGGACAGGGAGTGAAAAACTGTTTTTT. Protein sequence: CANQGTGSEKLFF. The full variable domain, with the rest looked up from reference TRBV2 and TRBJ1-4, is EPEVTQTPSHQVTQMGQEVILRCVPISNHLYFYWYRQILGQKVEFLVSFYNNEISEKSEIFDDQFSVERPDGSNFTLKIRSTKLEDSAMYFCANQGTGSEKLFFGSGTQLSVL.

CDR3 bases: TGTGCCAGCAGCCAAGCTCCCGGCATGGAGAATGAGCAGTTCTTC. Translating gives CASSQAPGMENEQFF. The chain uses TRBV4-2 and TRBJ2-1; no clear D gene. Germline assignment: CDR1 LGHNA and CDR2 YNFKEQ. The CDR3 totals 15 residues. V shed 1 base and J shed 7 bases, with 14 bases lying between them.

The gene calls are TRBV6-1 and TRBJ1-1; D uncertain. CDR1 and CDR2 from the germline V gene are MNHNS and SASEGT. This CDR3 is built from 14 residues. Trimming stripped 2 bases from V and 7 bases from J, with 14 bases between. CDR3 region: CASSEIVGEGEAFF. CDR3 sequence (DNA): TGTGCCAGCAGTGAAATTGTTGGGGAGGGTGAAGCTTTCTTT.

The chain combines TRBV30 with TRBJ2-2, with TRBD2 as a possible D gene (5 bases). Germline assignment: CDR1 GTSNPN and CDR2 SVGIG (reference sequence). V was trimmed by 6 bases and J by 6 bases, leaving 11 bases between them. This CDR3 spans 12 amino acids. The CDR3 DNA sequence: TGTGCCTGCTATTGGGGAGCCGGGGAGCTGTTTTTT. It encodes CACYWGAGELFF.